A selection of T cell receptor beta chains follows, all from one sample in a study of identical twins. TCRdb analysed the 5' RACE reads with MiXCR anew, one entry per CDR3 protein. The data show a few hundred thousand distinct CDR3 sequences, roughly 18% seen once. The source material was naive T cells sorted from blood. Every receptor here comes from a man aged 45-60 years in good health. Each CDR3 is given with its conserved first and last residue. The order of the fields is V gene, clone size, D gene, J gene, CDR3 protein, CDR3 DNA. The D gene is left open where the match is weak. Not all rows give a size; the values are once, few, many and, for expanded clones, a class.

TRBV4-1	few	-	TRBJ2-1	CASSQKRGGNNEQFF	TGCGCCAGCAGCCAAAAGAGGGGGGGGAACAATGAGCAGTTCTTC
TRBV20-1	few	-	TRBJ2-3	CSAPFLGGVADTQYF	TGCAGTGCTCCCTTTTTGGGCGGAGTTGCAGATACGCAGTATTTT
TRBV5-1	-	TRBD2	TRBJ2-1	CASSLASGGTYNEQFF	TGCGCCAGCAGCTTGGCCTCCGGGGGGACCTACAATGAGCAGTTCTTC
TRBV19	-	-	TRBJ2-6	CASTLSGANVLTF	TGTGCCAGTACCCTCTCTGGGGCCAACGTCCTGACTTTC
TRBV29-1	few	-	TRBJ2-7	CSVEDRASDKRSSYEQYF	TGCAGCGTTGAAGACAGGGCTAGCGACAAAAGGAGCTCCTACGAGCAGTACTTC
TRBV5-1	few	TRBD1	TRBJ2-3	CASSRKPGQHTDTQYF	TGCGCCAGCAGCCGAAAACCGGGACAGCACACAGATACGCAGTATTTT
TRBV20-1	-	TRBD2	TRBJ2-7	CSARDHHLAGVREQYF	TGCAGTGCTAGAGATCACCACCTAGCGGGAGTTCGTGAGCAGTACTTC
TRBV20-1	-	-	TRBJ1-2	CSALGVGSYGYTF	TGCAGTGCCCTCGGGGTAGGGAGCTATGGCTACACCTTC
TRBV20-1	-	-	TRBJ1-1	CSASRPQRYTEAFF	TGCAGTGCTAGTAGGCCCCAGCGGTACACTGAAGCTTTCTTT
TRBV6-5	few	-	TRBJ2-2	CASSYSIGLNPNTGELFF	TGTGCCAGCAGTTACTCGATCGGACTAAACCCGAACACCGGGGAGCTGTTTTTT
TRBV12-3/TRBV12-4	-	TRBD1	TRBJ1-2	CASRNRDSLNYGYTF	TGTGCCAGCAGGAACCGGGACAGCCTTAACTATGGCTACACCTTC
TRBV12-3/TRBV12-4	many	TRBD1	TRBJ1-5	CASSWGQGRDQPQHF	TGTGCCAGCAGTTGGGGACAGGGGAGGGATCAGCCCCAGCATTTT
TRBV4-3	many	TRBD1	TRBJ2-7	CASSQGTGTGYEQYF	TGCGCCAGCAGCCAAGGGACGGGGACAGGTTACGAGCAGTACTTC
TRBV5-6	few	TRBD2	TRBJ2-3	CASSFRLAGITDTQYF	TGTGCCAGCAGCTTTCGACTAGCGGGGATCACAGATACGCAGTATTTT
TRBV6-2/TRBV6-3	many	-	TRBJ1-2	CASSYYEIRYTF	TGTGCCAGCAGTTACTACGAGATACGCTACACCTTC
TRBV10-3	many	TRBD1	TRBJ1-1	CAIIGQGGVSTEAFF	TGTGCCATCATCGGACAGGGCGGGGTGTCCACTGAAGCTTTCTTT
TRBV6-2/TRBV6-3	many	TRBD1	TRBJ2-1	CASSYPGTGEDYEQFF	TGTGCCAGCAGTTACCCTGGGACAGGGGAAGACTATGAGCAGTTCTTC
TRBV20-1	few	TRBD1	TRBJ1-4	CSARGLGGQSNEKLFF	TGCAGTGCTAGAGGCTTGGGGGGACAGTCGAATGAAAAACTGTTTTTT
TRBV20-1	few	-	TRBJ1-5	CSPKGRGETQPQHF	TGCAGTCCTAAAGGGCGGGGGGAGACTCAGCCCCAGCATTTT
TRBV5-1	many	TRBD1	TRBJ2-7	CASSLDRGSRYEQYF	TGCGCCAGCAGCTTGGACAGGGGGAGCCGGTACGAGCAGTACTTC
TRBV9	-	-	TRBJ2-7	CASSVANSLSEQYF	TGTGCCAGCAGCGTAGCAAACAGCCTAAGTGAGCAGTACTTC
TRBV7-2	-	-	TRBJ2-1	CASSLGPAGYGNEQFF	TGTGCCAGCAGCTTAGGTCCGGCAGGGTATGGCAATGAGCAGTTCTTC
TRBV5-5	many	TRBD1	TRBJ2-1	CASSPRTGGFYNEQFF	TGTGCCAGCAGCCCTAGGACAGGGGGTTTCTACAATGAGCAGTTCTTC
TRBV7-2	-	-	TRBJ2-5	CASSQGLGSGETQYF	TGTGCCAGCAGCCAGGGGTTAGGGTCCGGGGAGACCCAGTACTTC
TRBV20-1	few	-	TRBJ2-7	CSARPELDSRHF	TGCAGTGCTAGGCCTGAACTAGATTCGCGACACTTC
TRBV20-1	-	TRBD2	TRBJ2-5	CSASGAGVETQYF	TGCAGTGCTAGTGGAGCGGGAGTAGAGACCCAGTACTTC
TRBV6-2/TRBV6-3	many	-	TRBJ2-2	CASNQGNTGELFF	TGTGCCAGCAATCAGGGAAACACCGGGGAGCTGTTTTTT
TRBV3-1	few	TRBD2	TRBJ2-5	CASSQGSLADQETQYF	TGTGCCAGCAGCCAAGGGAGCCTAGCGGACCAAGAGACCCAGTACTTC
TRBV12-3/TRBV12-4	-	TRBD2	TRBJ2-5	CASSLFGGGTGETQYF	TGTGCCAGCAGCCTCTTTGGCGGGGGAACTGGGGAGACCCAGTACTTC
TRBV5-1	few	-	TRBJ1-1	CASSLMGRGATEAFF	TGCGCCAGCAGCTTGATGGGGCGCGGTGCCACTGAAGCTTTCTTT
TRBV6-5	-	-	TRBJ2-3	CASSYSGAGKAVTQYF	TGTGCCAGCAGTTACTCTGGGGCCGGTAAAGCAGTTACGCAGTATTTT
TRBV21-1	-	-	TRBJ1-5	CASSLFGRVNQPQHF	TGTGCCAGCAGCCTCTTTGGGAGGGTCAATCAGCCCCAGCATTTT
TRBV29-1	many	TRBD2	TRBJ2-1	CSVWQGTSGANEQFF	TGCAGCGTGTGGCAGGGGACTAGCGGAGCCAATGAGCAGTTCTTC
TRBV2	-	TRBD2	TRBJ2-7	CASSAGLSYEQYF	TGTGCCAGCAGTGCGGGACTATCCTACGAGCAGTACTTC
TRBV11-2	-	-	TRBJ2-5	CASSLDPSLAQYF	TGTGCCAGCAGCTTAGATCCAAGCTTGGCCCAGTACTTC
TRBV4-1	-	-	TRBJ2-3	CASSQLQGYSTDTQYF	TGCGCCAGCAGCCAGCTTCAGGGGTATAGCACAGATACGCAGTATTTT
TRBV3-1	-	-	TRBJ1-1	CASSQVQGAEAFF	TGTGCCAGCAGCCAAGTTCAGGGCGCTGAAGCTTTCTTT
TRBV6-5	many	-	TRBJ1-1	CASSYSLGGRTEAFF	TGTGCCAGCAGTTACTCGTTGGGGGGCAGGACTGAAGCTTTCTTT
TRBV2	-	TRBD2	TRBJ2-2	CASSGLAAANTGELFF	TGTGCCAGCAGTGGACTAGCGGCAGCGAACACCGGGGAGCTGTTTTTT
TRBV24-1	few	-	TRBJ2-1	CATSERGAEQFF	TGTGCCACCAGTGAAAGGGGGGCTGAGCAGTTCTTC
TRBV6-1	-	-	TRBJ1-5	CASSPTVGGNQPQHF	TGTGCCAGCAGTCCAACCGTGGGGGGTAATCAGCCCCAGCATTTT
TRBV10-3	many	TRBD1	TRBJ2-6	CAISETSGGAFSGANVLTF	TGTGCCATCAGTGAGACTTCAGGGGGTGCTTTCTCTGGGGCCAACGTCCTGACTTTC
TRBV11-2	-	TRBD1	TRBJ2-1	CASSLSGQDYNEQFF	TGTGCCAGCAGCTTATCTGGACAGGACTACAATGAGCAGTTCTTC
TRBV4-2	few	TRBD2	TRBJ2-3	CASSQESGLAGEFTDTQYF	TGTGCCAGCAGCCAAGAGTCGGGACTAGCGGGAGAGTTCACAGATACGCAGTATTTT
TRBV4-2	few	TRBD1	TRBJ1-6	CASSQGQGGSPLHF	TGTGCCAGCAGTCAGGGACAGGGAGGATCACCCCTCCACTTT
TRBV6-5	-	TRBD1	TRBJ1-1	CASHRGWEAFF	TGTGCCAGCCACAGGGGTTGGGAAGCTTTCTTT
TRBV7-2	few	-	TRBJ2-5	CASSLTGLFQETQYF	TGTGCCAGCAGCCTAACGGGACTGTTCCAAGAGACCCAGTACTTC
TRBV30	-	TRBD1	TRBJ2-3	CAWSRGQGTDTQYF	TGTGCCTGGAGTCGCGGACAGGGTACAGATACGCAGTATTTT
TRBV20-1	few	-	TRBJ2-7	CSARPQAYEQYF	TGCAGTGCTAGACCTCAGGCCTACGAGCAGTACTTC
TRBV12-3/TRBV12-4	-	TRBD2	TRBJ2-3	CASSRDALATAGNTQYF	TGTGCCAGCAGCCGCGATGCACTAGCGACCGCAGGGAATACGCAGTATTTT
TRBV2	many	-	TRBJ2-1	CASHINSYNEQFF	TGTGCCAGCCACATCAACTCTTACAATGAGCAGTTCTTC
TRBV4-2	many	TRBD1	TRBJ2-7	CASSQEDRGRSYEQYF	TGTGCCAGCAGCCAAGAAGACAGGGGGAGGTCCTACGAGCAGTACTTC
TRBV3-1	-	-	TRBJ1-2	CASSNTDYGYTF	TGTGCCAGCAGCAACACAGACTATGGCTACACCTTC
TRBV4-3	few	TRBD2	TRBJ2-5	CASSQAWTSGQETQYF	TGCGCCAGCAGCCAGGCCTGGACTAGCGGACAAGAGACCCAGTACTTC
TRBV13	-	-	TRBJ1-6	CASSPGFGSPLHF	TGTGCCAGCAGCCCAGGATTCGGTTCACCCCTCCACTTT
TRBV6-1	many	TRBD2	TRBJ2-3	CASTPLFAGGSTDTQYF	TGTGCCAGCACCCCCTTGTTTGCGGGGGGTAGCACAGATACGCAGTATTTT
TRBV6-5	-	TRBD1	TRBJ2-2	CASSYSWTGANTGELFF	TGTGCCAGCAGTTACTCTTGGACAGGGGCGAACACCGGGGAGCTGTTTTTT
TRBV7-2	-	-	TRBJ2-7	CASSLGLGGYYEQYF	TGTGCCAGCAGCTTAGGCTTGGGCGGTTACTACGAGCAGTACTTC
TRBV6-5	many	-	TRBJ2-7	CASSYSRVGASYEQYF	TGTGCCAGCAGTTACTCGAGGGTGGGAGCTTCCTACGAGCAGTACTTC